This T cell receptor beta chain was found in a study of PD-L1 blockade in urothelial cancer. On the study more broadly: From about 2014, patients received atezolizumab, given as 1,200 mg intravenously every 3 weeks. Study results and limitations: Better survival was predicted when blood TCR clonality before treatment fell below the median.

This clone was observed once. Its specificity is not known. The repertoire was sequenced with immunoSEQ multiplex PCR; TCRdb's copy has only in-frame clones and lacks some. The repertoire holds 95,000 to 130,000 clones, with more than 85% as singletons. Time point of the sample: peripheral blood 6 weeks after treatment start. The number of samples from each patient was between 1 and 8, taken pretreatment and on-treatment. The V and J ends lost 11 bases and 5 bases respectively, with 16 bases between them. CDR3 length: 14 amino acids. From germline, CDR1 is SNHLY and CDR2 FYNNEI. The rearrangement uses TRBV2 and TRBJ1-6, with unresolved D. Sample: PBMCs, taken around atezolizumab (anti-PD-L1) treatment. The clonotype comes from a man aged 55 to 69 with urothelial cancer. CDR3 loop: CAGSGPGDNSPLHF. DNA for the CDR3: TGTGCCGGGAGCGGCCCTGGGGATAATTCACCCCTCCACTTT.